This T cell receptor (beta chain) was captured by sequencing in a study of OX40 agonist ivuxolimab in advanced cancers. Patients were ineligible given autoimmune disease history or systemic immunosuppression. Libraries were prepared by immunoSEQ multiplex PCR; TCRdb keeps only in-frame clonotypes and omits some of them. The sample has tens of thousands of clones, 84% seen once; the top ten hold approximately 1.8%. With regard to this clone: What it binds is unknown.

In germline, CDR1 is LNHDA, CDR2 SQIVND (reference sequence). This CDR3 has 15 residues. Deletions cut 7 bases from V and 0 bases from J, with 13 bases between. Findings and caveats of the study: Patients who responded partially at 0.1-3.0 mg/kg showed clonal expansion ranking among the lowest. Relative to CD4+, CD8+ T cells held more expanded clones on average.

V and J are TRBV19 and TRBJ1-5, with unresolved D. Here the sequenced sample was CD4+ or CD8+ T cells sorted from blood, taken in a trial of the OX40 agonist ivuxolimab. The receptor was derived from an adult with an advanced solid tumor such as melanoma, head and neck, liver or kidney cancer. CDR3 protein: CASIRTIYSNQPQHF. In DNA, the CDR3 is TGTGCCAGTATTCGTACAATCTATAGCAATCAGCCCCAGCATTTT.